This T cell receptor (beta chain) emerged from a study of technical replicates of blood from a handful of donors (dated by TCRdb to the late 2010s). This clone came up once. What antigen it recognizes has not been identified. There are no base qualities to consult, and no much larger clone falls within one base. The CDR3 covers 16 residues, taking in both the cysteine and the phenylalanine. The sequence is cut down to CDR3 DNA, 48 bases in frame from base 1. The CDR1 and CDR2 encoded by the germline V gene are SGHVS and FNYEAQ. At the junction V is shortened by 4 bases and J by 6 bases; bases outside the gene matches: 7. The library was made by the immunoSEQ multiplex PCR assay. This immuneACCESS table, as held by TCRdb, lists in-frame sequences with V and J called but not all clones. Of the missing ones, under half trace to an unresolved V gene in checked studies; the others have no known cause. In all, the sample holds about 89,000 clones, and approximately 94% of those were seen once. The top ten clonotypes cover roughly 0.26% of the sample.

Sequenced sample: T cells isolated from PBMCs. This sequence uses TRBV7-6 and TRBJ2-3; TRBD2 agrees with 13 junctional bases. The clonotype originates from a human donor in good health. The CDR3 region has the sequence CASSSPGTSGVDTQYF. At the DNA level, the sequence is TGTGCCAGCAGCTCACCCGGGACTAGCGGGGTGGATACGCAGTATTTT.